This record concerns one TCR beta chain sequence. The CDR3 loop spans 16 amino acids. Looked up from germline, CDR1 is SQVTM and CDR2 is ANQGSEA. The junction had 13 bases not matched to a gene; V was cut back by 7 bases and J by 1 base. These data are taken from a study of blood T cell repertoires in COVID-19. The table came from immunoSEQ multiplex PCR; TCRdb's copy has only in-frame clones and leaves some out. The repertoire holds about 130,000 clones, 75% to 90% seen once, with around 3% in the top ten. V and J are TRBV29-1 and TRBJ1-2, with 9 bases fitting TRBD1. Specimen: peripheral blood. The sequence was collected from a woman older than 75 with COVID-19, enrolled during active disease. The CDR3 reads CSAVRDRAENNYGYTF. The CDR3 region has the DNA TGCAGCGCTGTCCGGGACAGGGCTGAAAATAACTATGGCTACACCTTC.